This entry describes one T cell receptor beta chain. What it binds is not known. The entry originates in a study of T-cell reconstitution after alpha-beta-depleted transplantation in children. Study results and caveats: Expanded graft clones numbering several hundred reportedly gave rise to alpha-beta T cells about two months after transplant. The study traced high day-60 TCRbeta diversity in some patients to surviving recipient T cells and thymic progenitors. A year had passed since transplant, and T-cell counts and diversity by then came mostly from newly produced T cells.

As it was prepared, the TCRbeta library received unique molecular identifiers. TCRdb re-called the PCR reads with MiXCR, one entry per CDR3 protein. This sample has just over 950,000 distinct CDR3 sequences, with less than 30% found just once. There are 15 residues in the CDR3. Trimming removed 4 bases from V and 4 bases from J; junction bases left unmatched: 5. Per germline, CDR1 LGHNA and CDR2 YSLEER. The rearrangement joins TRBV4-3 to TRBJ1-2; 11 positions match TRBD1. Sample: PBMCs, mostly from graft donor cells, taken 360 days after TCRalphabeta/CD19-depleted stem cell transplant. The clonotype was recovered from a boy in the first two years of life who had a stem cell transplant for SCID, so the T cells may come from the graft donor. CDR3 sequence reads: CASSRDRGKSYGYTF. Here the CDR3 DNA reads TGCGCCAGCAGCCGGGACAGGGGGAAGTCCTATGGCTACACCTTC.